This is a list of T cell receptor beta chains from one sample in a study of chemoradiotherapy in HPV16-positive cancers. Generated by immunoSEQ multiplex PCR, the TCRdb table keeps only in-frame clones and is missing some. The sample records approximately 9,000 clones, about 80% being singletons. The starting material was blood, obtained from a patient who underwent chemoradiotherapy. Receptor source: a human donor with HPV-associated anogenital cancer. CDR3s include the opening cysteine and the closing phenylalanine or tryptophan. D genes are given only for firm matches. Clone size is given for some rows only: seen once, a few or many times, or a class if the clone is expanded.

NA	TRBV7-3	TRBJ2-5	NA	TGTGCCAGCAGCTCGGGCGCTCAAGAGACCCAGTACTTC	CASSSGAQETQYF
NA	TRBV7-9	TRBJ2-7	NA	TGTGCCAGCAGCCCCCCGGTGAGGTACGAGCAGTACTTC	CASSPPVRYEQYF
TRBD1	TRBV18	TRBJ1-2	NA	TGTGCCAGCTCACCCCCGGGACAGGTTTACTATGGCTACACCTTC	CASSPPGQVYYGYTF
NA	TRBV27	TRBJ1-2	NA	TGTGCCAGCAGTTTATACGGCAGGACTAACTATGGCTACACCTTC	CASSLYGRTNYGYTF
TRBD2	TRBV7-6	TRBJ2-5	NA	TGTGCCAGCAGCCCAAGGACTAGCTTTCTCGAGACCCAGTACTTC	CASSPRTSFLETQYF
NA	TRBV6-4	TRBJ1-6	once	TGTGCCAGCAGTGTCAGTCCGGGGAATTCACCCCTCCACTTT	CASSVSPGNSPLHF
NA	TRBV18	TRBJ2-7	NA	TGTGCCAGCTCACCCCGCCCGGCGGCCTACGAGCAGTACTTC	CASSPRPAAYEQYF
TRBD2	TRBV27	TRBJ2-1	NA	TGTGCCAGCAGTTTATATTCTAGCGGGGGAGGAACCTTCTTC	CASSLYSSGGGTFF
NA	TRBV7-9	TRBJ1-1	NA	TGTGCCAGCAGCGTGACAGCTACGAACACTGAAGCTTTCTTT	CASSVTATNTEAFF
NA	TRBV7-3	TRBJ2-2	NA	TGTGCCAGCAGCTTTCAGACCTACACCGGGGAGCTGTTTTTT	CASSFQTYTGELFF
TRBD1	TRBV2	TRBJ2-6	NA	TGTGCCAGCAGGGACAGGTCCACTGGGGCCAACGTCCTGACTTTC	CASRDRSTGANVLTF
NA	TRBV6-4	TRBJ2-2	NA	TGTGCCAGCAGTGGGCAGGAGCCAAACACCGGGGAGCTGTTTTTT	CASSGQEPNTGELFF
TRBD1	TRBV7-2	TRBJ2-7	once	TGTGCCAGCAGCTTCGACAGGGGGAAGTCCTACGAGCAGTACTTC	CASSFDRGKSYEQYF
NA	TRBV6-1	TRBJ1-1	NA	TGTGCCAGCAGTGAAACGCAAGTTGAAGCTTTCTTT	CASSETQVEAFF
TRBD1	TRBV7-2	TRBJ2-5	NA	TGTGCCAGCAGCTTTGACAGGGAAGAGACCCAGTACTTC	CASSFDREETQYF
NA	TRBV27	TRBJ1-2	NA	TGTGCCAGCAGTTTCTTACCGTCGTATGGCTACACCTTC	CASSFLPSYGYTF
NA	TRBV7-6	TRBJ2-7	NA	TGTGCCAGCAGCTTATTCCCCGGTGACTCCTACGAGCAGTACTTC	CASSLFPGDSYEQYF
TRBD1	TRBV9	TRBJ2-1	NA	TGTGCCAGCAGCGGAGAAGCAGGGACAGGGGTCTACAATGAGCAGTTCTTC	CASSGEAGTGVYNEQFF
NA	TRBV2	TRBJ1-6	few	TGTGCCAGCAGTGAAAGTGACTTAGGGTCCTCCTCTCACTTT	CASSESDLGSSSHF
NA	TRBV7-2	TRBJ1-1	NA	TGTGCCAGCAGCTTAGGTCGGCAGGCGAACACTGAAGCTTTCTTT	CASSLGRQANTEAFF
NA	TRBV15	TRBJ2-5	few	TGTGCCACCAGCAGAGATAGACGTGTTGAGACCCAGTACTTC	CATSRDRRVETQYF
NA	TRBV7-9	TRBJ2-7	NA	TGTGCCAGCAGCTTATTGGCAGGCCAGCCCTACGAGCAGTACTTC	CASSLLAGQPYEQYF
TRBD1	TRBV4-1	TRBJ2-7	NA	TGCGCCAGCACTCAGGACAGGGGAGGGTACGAGCAGTACTTC	CASTQDRGGYEQYF
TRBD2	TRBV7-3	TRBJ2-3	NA	TGTGCCAGCAGCTTTACTAGCGGGGCAGATACGCAGTATTTT	CASSFTSGADTQYF
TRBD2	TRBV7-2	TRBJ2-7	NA	TGTGCCAGCAGCTTAGTCGGAGCGGGGGGGAAGTACGAGCAGTACTTC	CASSLVGAGGKYEQYF
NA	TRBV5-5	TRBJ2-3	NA	TGTGCCAGCGGTGACTTGATCGGCACAGATACGCAGTATTTT	CASGDLIGTDTQYF
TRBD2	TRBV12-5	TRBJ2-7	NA	TGTGCTAGTGGTTTGGTTCCCCGGGCGGGGGGAACCTACGAGCAGTACTTC	CASGLVPRAGGTYEQYF
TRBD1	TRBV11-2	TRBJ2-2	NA	TGTGCCAGCAGCCGAAACACAGGGGCGAACACCGGGGAGCTGTTTTTT	CASSRNTGANTGELFF